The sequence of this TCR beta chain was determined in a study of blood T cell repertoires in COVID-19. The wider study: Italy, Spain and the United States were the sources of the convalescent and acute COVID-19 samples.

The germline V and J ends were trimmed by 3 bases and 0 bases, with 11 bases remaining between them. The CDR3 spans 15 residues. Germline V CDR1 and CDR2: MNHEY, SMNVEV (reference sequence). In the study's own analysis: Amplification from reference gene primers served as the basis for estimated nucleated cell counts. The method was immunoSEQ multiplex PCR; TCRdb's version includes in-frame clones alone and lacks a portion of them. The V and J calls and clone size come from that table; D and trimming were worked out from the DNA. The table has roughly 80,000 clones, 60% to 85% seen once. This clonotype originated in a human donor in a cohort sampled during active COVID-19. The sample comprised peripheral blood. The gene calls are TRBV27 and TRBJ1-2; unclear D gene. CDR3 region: CASSLRSDSNYGYTF. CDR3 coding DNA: TGTGCCAGCAGTTTGCGATCCGATTCTAACTATGGCTACACCTTC.